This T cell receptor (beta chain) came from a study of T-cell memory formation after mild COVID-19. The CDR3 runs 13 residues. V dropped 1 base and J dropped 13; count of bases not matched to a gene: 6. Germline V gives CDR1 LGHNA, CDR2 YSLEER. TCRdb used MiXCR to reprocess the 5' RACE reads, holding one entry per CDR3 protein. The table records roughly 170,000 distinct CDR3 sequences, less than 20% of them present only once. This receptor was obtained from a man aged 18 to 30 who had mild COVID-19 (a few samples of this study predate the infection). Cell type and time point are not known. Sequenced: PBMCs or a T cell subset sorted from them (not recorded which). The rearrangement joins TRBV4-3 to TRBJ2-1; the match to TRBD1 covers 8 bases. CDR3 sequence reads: CASSQGAGGAQFF. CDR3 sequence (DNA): TGCGCCAGCAGCCAAGGGGCAGGGGGCGCCCAGTTCTTC.